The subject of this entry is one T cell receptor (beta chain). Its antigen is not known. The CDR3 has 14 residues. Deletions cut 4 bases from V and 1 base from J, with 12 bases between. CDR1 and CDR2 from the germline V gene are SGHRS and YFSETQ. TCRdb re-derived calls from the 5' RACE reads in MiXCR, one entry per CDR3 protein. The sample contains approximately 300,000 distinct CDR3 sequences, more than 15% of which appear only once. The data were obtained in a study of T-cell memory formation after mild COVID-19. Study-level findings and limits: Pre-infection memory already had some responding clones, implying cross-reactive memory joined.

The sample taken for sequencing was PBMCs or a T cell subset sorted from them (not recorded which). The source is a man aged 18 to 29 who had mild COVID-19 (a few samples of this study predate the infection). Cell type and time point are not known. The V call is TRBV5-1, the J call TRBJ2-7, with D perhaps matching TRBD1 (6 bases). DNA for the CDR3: TGCGCCAGCAGCCTTACGACAGGTTCCTACGAGCAGTACTTC. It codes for CASSLTTGSYEQYF.